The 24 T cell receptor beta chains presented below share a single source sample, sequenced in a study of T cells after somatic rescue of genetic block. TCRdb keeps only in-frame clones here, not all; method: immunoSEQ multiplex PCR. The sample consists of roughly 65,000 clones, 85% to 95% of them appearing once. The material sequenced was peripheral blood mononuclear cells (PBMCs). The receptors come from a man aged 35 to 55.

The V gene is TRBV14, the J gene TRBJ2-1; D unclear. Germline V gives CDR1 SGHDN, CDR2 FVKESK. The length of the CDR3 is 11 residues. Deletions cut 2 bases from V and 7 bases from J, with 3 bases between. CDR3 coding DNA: TGTGCCAGCAGCCAATTTAATGAGCAGTTCTTC. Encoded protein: CASSQFNEQFF.

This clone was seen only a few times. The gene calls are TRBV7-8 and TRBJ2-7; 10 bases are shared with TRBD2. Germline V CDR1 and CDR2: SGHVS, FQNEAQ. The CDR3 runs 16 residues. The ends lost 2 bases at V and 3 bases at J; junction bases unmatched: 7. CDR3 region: CASSLFAPSGGYEQYF. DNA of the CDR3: TGTGCCAGCAGCTTATTCGCGCCTAGCGGGGGCTACGAGCAGTACTTC.

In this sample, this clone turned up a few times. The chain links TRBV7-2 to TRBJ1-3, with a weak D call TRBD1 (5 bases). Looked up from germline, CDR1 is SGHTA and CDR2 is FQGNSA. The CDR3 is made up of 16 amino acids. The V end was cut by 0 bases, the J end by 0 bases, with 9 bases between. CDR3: CASSLATGLSGNTIYF. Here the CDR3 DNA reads TGTGCCAGCAGCTTAGCTACAGGACTCTCTGGAAACACCATATATTTT.

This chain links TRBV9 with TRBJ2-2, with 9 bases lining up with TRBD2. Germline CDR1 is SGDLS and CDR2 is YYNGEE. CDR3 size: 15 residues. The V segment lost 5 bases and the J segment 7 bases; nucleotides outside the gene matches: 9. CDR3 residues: CASREMTSGDGELFF. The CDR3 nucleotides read TGTGCCAGCAGAGAAATGACTAGCGGAGACGGGGAGCTGTTTTTT. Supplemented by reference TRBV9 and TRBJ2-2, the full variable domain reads DSGVTQTPKHLITATGQRVTLRCSPRSGDLSVYWYQQSLDQGLQFLIQYYNGEERAKGNILERFSAQQFPDLHSELNLSSLELGDSALYFCASREMTSGDGELFFGEGSRLTVL.

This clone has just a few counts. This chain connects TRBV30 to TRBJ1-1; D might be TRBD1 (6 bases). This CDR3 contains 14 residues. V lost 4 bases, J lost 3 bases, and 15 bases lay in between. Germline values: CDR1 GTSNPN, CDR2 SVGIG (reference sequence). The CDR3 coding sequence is TGTGCCTGGAACTTGGGCGGGGGGCACACTGAAGCTTTCTTT. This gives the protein CAWNLGGGHTEAFF.

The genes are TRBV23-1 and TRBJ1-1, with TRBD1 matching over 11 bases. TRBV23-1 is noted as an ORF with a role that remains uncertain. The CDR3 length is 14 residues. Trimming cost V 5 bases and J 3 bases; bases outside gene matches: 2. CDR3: CASSGGQGDTEAFF. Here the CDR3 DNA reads TGCGCCAGCAGTGGGGGACAGGGGGACACTGAAGCTTTCTTT.

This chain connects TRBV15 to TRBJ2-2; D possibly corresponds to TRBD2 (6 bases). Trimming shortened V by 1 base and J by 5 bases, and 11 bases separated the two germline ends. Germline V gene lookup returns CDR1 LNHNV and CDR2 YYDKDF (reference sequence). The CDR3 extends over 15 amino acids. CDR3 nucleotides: TGTGCCACCAGCAGAGCCGGGAGCTGGACCGGGGAGCTGTTTTTT. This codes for CATSRAGSWTGELFF. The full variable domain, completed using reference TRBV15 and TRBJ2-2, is DAMVIQNPRYQVTQFGKPVTLSCSQTLNHNVMYWYQQKSSQAPKLLFHYYDKDFNNEADTPDNFQSRRPNTSFCFLDIRSPGLGDTAMYLCATSRAGSWTGELFFGEGSRLTVL.

CDR3 DNA: TGTGCCAGCTCAGCCACCGGGACAGGGGTCTACGAGCAGTACTTC. As protein: CASSATGTGVYEQYF. The chain has TRBV18 and TRBJ2-5, with 10 bases fitting TRBD1. The DNA end is more similar to TRBJ2-7, so the J call may be wrong. Germline V lookup: CDR1 KGHSH, CDR2 LQKENI. The CDR3 is 15 amino acids.

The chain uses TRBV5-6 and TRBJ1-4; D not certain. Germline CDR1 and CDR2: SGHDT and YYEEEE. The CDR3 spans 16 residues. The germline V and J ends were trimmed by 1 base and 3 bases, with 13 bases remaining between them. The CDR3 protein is CASSLYSDPSNEKLFF. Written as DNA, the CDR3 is TGTGCCAGCAGCTTGTATAGTGACCCCTCTAATGAAAAACTGTTTTTT.

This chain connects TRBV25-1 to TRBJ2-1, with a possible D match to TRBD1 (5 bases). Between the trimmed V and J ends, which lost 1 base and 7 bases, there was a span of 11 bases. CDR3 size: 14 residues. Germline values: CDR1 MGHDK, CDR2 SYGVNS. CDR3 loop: CASSEFRVGNEQFF. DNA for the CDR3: TGTGCCAGCAGTGAATTCAGGGTCGGGAATGAGCAGTTCTTC.

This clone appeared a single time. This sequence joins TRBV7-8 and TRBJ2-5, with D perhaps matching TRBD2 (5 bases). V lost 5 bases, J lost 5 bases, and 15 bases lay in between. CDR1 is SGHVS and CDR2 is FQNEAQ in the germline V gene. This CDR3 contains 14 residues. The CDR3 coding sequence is TGTGCCAGCAGCCCGACCCCCGGCGGGGAGACCCAGTACTTC. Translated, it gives CASSPTPGGETQYF. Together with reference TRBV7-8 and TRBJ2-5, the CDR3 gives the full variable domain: GAGVSQSPRYKVAKRGQDVALRCDPISGHVSLFWYQQALGQGPEFLTYFQNEAQLDKSGLPSDRFFAERPEGSVSTLKIQRTQQEDSAVYLCASSPTPGGETQYFGPGTRLLVL.

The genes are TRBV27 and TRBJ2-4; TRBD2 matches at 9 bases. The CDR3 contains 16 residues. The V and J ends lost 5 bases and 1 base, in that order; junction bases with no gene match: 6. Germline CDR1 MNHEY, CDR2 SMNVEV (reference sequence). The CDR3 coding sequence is TGTGCCAGCAGTAGCCGGACTAGCGTTGCCAAAAACATTCAGTACTTC. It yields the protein CASSSRTSVAKNIQYF.

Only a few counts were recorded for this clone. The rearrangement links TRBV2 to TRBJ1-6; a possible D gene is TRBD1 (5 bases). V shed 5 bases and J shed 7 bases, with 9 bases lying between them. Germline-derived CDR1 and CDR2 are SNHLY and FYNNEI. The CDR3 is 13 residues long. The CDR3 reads CASSLDSNSPLHF. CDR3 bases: TGTGCCAGCAGTTTAGACAGCAATTCACCCCTCCACTTT.

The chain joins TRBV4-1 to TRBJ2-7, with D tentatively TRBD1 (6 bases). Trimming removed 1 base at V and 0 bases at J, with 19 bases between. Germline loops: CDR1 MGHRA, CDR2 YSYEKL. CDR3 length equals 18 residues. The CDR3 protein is CASSQGWTATSGSYEQYF. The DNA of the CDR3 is TGCGCCAGCAGCCAAGGCTGGACAGCAACGTCGGGCTCCTACGAGCAGTACTTC.

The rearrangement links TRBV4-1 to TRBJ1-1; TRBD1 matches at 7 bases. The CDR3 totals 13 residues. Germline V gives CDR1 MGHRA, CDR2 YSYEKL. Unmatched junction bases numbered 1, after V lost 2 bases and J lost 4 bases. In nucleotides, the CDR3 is TGCGCCAGCAGCCAAACAGGGGCCACTGAAGCTTTCTTT. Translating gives CASSQTGATEAFF.

The CDR3 coding sequence is TGTGCCAGCAGCCCAGGGCGTCTCGGGGGGCCGCCAGATACGCAGTATTTT. It is translated as CASSPGRLGGPPDTQYF. The rearrangement uses TRBV4-2 and TRBJ2-3, with D maybe TRBD2 (7 bases). The CDR3 sequence is 17 residues long. In germline, CDR1 is LGHNA, CDR2 YNFKEQ. Trimming took 4 bases from V and 4 from J, leaving 21 bases between them.

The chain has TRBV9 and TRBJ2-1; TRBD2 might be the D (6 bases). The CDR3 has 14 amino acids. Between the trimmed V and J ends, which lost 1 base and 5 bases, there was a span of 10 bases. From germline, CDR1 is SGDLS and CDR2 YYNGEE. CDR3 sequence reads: CASSVSGLNNEQFF. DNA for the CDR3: TGTGCCAGCAGCGTATCTGGACTAAACAATGAGCAGTTCTTC. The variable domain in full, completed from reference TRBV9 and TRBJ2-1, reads DSGVTQTPKHLITATGQRVTLRCSPRSGDLSVYWYQQSLDQGLQFLIQYYNGEERAKGNILERFSAQQFPDLHSELNLSSLELGDSALYFCASSVSGLNNEQFFGPGTRLTVL.

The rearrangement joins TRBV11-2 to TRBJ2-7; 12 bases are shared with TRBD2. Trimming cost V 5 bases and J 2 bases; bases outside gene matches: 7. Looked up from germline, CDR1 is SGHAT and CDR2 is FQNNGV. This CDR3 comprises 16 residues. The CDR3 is CASSHIRLAGAYEQYF. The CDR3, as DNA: TGTGCCAGCAGCCACATCAGACTAGCGGGAGCCTACGAGCAGTACTTC.

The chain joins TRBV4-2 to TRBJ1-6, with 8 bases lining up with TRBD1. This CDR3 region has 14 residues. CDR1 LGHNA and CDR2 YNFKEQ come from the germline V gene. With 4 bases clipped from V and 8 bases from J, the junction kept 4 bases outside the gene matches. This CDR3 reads CASSPMTGDSPLHF. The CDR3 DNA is TGTGCCAGCAGCCCCATGACAGGGGATTCACCCCTCCACTTT.

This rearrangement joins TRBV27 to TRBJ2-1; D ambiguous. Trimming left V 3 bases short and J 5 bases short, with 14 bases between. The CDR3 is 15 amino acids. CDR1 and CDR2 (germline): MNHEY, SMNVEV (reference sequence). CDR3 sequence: CASSFTGSAHNEQFF. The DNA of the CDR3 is TGTGCCAGCAGTTTCACCGGATCCGCCCACAATGAGCAGTTCTTC.

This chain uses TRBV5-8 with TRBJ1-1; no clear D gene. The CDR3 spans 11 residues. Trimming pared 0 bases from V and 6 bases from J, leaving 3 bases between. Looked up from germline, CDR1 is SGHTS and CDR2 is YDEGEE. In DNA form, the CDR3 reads TGTGCCAGCAGCTTGGCCGCTGAAGCTTTCTTT. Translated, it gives CASSLAAEAFF.

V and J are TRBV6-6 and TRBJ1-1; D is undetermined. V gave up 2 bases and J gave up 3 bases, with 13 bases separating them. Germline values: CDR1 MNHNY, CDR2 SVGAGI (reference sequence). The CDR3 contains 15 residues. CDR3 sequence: CASSYPQREDTEAFF. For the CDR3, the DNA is TGTGCCAGCAGTTACCCCCAGCGTGAAGACACTGAAGCTTTCTTT.

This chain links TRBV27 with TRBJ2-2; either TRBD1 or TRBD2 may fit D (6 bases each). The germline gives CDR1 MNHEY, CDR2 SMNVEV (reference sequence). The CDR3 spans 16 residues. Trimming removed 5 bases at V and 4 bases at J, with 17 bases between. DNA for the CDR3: TGTGCCAGCAGTAGCATCCAGGGGAGGTCCACCGGGGAGCTGTTTTTT. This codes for CASSSIQGRSTGELFF.

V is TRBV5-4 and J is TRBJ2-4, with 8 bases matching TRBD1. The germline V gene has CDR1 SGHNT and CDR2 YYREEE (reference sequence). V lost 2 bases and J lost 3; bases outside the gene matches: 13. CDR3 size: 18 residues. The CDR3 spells CASSLDDSGGVGKNIQYF. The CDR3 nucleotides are TGTGCCAGCAGCTTAGACGACTCAGGGGGCGTGGGCAAAAACATTCAGTACTTC.